The rows below give T cell receptor beta chains drawn from one sample of a study of cytomegalovirus exposure and HLA in healthy donors. Assay: immunoSEQ multiplex PCR; the TCRdb copy retains only in-frame clones and omits some. The sample has under 200,000 clones, about 65% seen once; the top ten hold around 4.3%. The sequencing sample was made of PBMCs. Receptors originate from a woman between 18 and 29 years old in good health and CMV-seropositive. The CDR3 runs from the conserved cysteine through the conserved F or W. Each record gives: CDR3 DNA, CDR3 protein, clone size, D gene, V gene, J gene. The D gene is left open where the match is weak. Clone sizes are given selectively: once, few, many, or a class where the clone is expanded.

cdr3_nt: TGTGCCAGCAGGTTAGCGGGAGTAGACGAGCAGTACTTC
cdr3_aa: CASRLAGVDEQYF
clone_size: few
d_call: TRBD2
v_call: TRBV5-4
j_call: TRBJ2-7

cdr3_nt: TGCGCCAGCAGCCAATCTGGGGCTTTTATCTCCACTAATGAAAAACTGTTTTTT
cdr3_aa: CASSQSGAFISTNEKLFF
clone_size: few
d_call: NA
v_call: TRBV23-1
j_call: TRBJ1-4

cdr3_nt: TGCAGCGTTGAAGCGGGAGGGGGGGGATACGAGCAGTACTTC
cdr3_aa: CSVEAGGGGYEQYF
clone_size: NA
d_call: TRBD2
v_call: TRBV29-1
j_call: TRBJ2-7

cdr3_nt: TGTGCCAGCAGTGAAAGTCACAGGGAGCGCGAGCAGTACTTC
cdr3_aa: CASSESHREREQYF
clone_size: once
d_call: NA
v_call: TRBV6-1
j_call: TRBJ2-7

cdr3_nt: TGTGCCAGCAGCCAAGATGAGGAGGCCCGCGGCTATGGCTACACCTTC
cdr3_aa: CASSQDEEARGYGYTF
clone_size: few
d_call: NA
v_call: TRBV4-2
j_call: TRBJ1-2

cdr3_nt: TGTGCTAGCAGCCCACCGGGGGGCTCCTACAATGAGCAGTTCTTC
cdr3_aa: CASSPPGGSYNEQFF
clone_size: NA
d_call: TRBD2
v_call: TRBV7-7
j_call: TRBJ2-1

cdr3_nt: TGCGCCAGCGGGCAAAACACCGGGGAGCTGTTTTTT
cdr3_aa: CASGQNTGELFF
clone_size: NA
d_call: NA
v_call: TRBV5-1
j_call: TRBJ2-2

cdr3_nt: TGTGCCAGCAGTTTTGAGCGGATTGGGGAGACCCAGTACTTC
cdr3_aa: CASSFERIGETQYF
clone_size: NA
d_call: NA
v_call: TRBV28
j_call: TRBJ2-5

cdr3_nt: TGCGCCTCCGGGGAGGGCTATGGCTACACCTTC
cdr3_aa: CASGEGYGYTF
clone_size: NA
d_call: NA
v_call: TRBV5-1
j_call: TRBJ1-2

cdr3_nt: TGCGCCAGCAGCGAGTGGGGGGGAGAGCAGTTCTTC
cdr3_aa: CASSEWGGEQFF
clone_size: NA
d_call: TRBD2
v_call: TRBV4-3
j_call: TRBJ2-1

cdr3_nt: TGTGCCATCAGTCGGACAGGGGTAGGTCAGCCCCAGCATTTT
cdr3_aa: CAISRTGVGQPQHF
clone_size: NA
d_call: TRBD1
v_call: TRBV10-3
j_call: TRBJ1-5

cdr3_nt: TGTGCCAGCATTGGTTGGGGGGTCACAACCTATGGCTACACCTTC
cdr3_aa: CASIGWGVTTYGYTF
clone_size: NA
d_call: NA
v_call: TRBV2
j_call: TRBJ1-2

cdr3_nt: TGTGCCAGCAGCGTCCCGGGGGGAAACACCATATATTTT
cdr3_aa: CASSVPGGNTIYF
clone_size: NA
d_call: NA
v_call: TRBV7-9
j_call: TRBJ1-3

cdr3_nt: TGTGCCAGCAGCTTGATCGACAGGGGTGAAGCTTTCTTT
cdr3_aa: CASSLIDRGEAFF
clone_size: few
d_call: TRBD1
v_call: TRBV5-5
j_call: TRBJ1-1

cdr3_nt: TGTGCCTGGAGTGCCCGGACAGCTTTTTTTAATAACTATGGCTACACCTTC
cdr3_aa: CAWSARTAFFNNYGYTF
clone_size: NA
d_call: NA
v_call: TRBV30
j_call: TRBJ1-2

cdr3_nt: TGTGCCAGCAGCTTAGATTCGGGTAGCACAGATACGCAGTATTTT
cdr3_aa: CASSLDSGSTDTQYF
clone_size: few
d_call: NA
v_call: TRBV7-8
j_call: TRBJ2-3

cdr3_nt: TGTGCCAGCAGTTACGACTGGGACAGGGTCTCTGAAGCTTTCTTT
cdr3_aa: CASSYDWDRVSEAFF
clone_size: once
d_call: TRBD1
v_call: TRBV6-5
j_call: TRBJ1-1

cdr3_nt: TGTGCCAGTATGAGGGATCTACAGCCCAATCAGCCCCAGCATTTT
cdr3_aa: CASMRDLQPNQPQHF
clone_size: NA
d_call: NA
v_call: TRBV19
j_call: TRBJ1-5

cdr3_nt: TGTGCCAGCAGCTTTGACAGCCTCTATGGCTACACCTTC
cdr3_aa: CASSFDSLYGYTF
clone_size: NA
d_call: NA
v_call: TRBV7-2
j_call: TRBJ1-2

cdr3_nt: TGTGCCAGCAGCCCACGGACTAGCGGCTATACGCAGTATTTT
cdr3_aa: CASSPRTSGYTQYF
clone_size: NA
d_call: TRBD2
v_call: TRBV5-6
j_call: TRBJ2-3

cdr3_nt: TGCGCCACCGCCTGGGACAACGGGGAGCAGTACTTC
cdr3_aa: CATAWDNGEQYF
clone_size: once
d_call: NA
v_call: TRBV10-2
j_call: TRBJ2-5

cdr3_nt: TGTGCCAGTAGTTACCAACAGGGTTACTCCTACGAGCAGTACTTC
cdr3_aa: CASSYQQGYSYEQYF
clone_size: NA
d_call: NA
v_call: TRBV19
j_call: TRBJ2-7

cdr3_nt: TGTGCCAGCGGAGTTTCAACAGGGGGCTCCTTCAATGAGCAGTTCTTC
cdr3_aa: CASGVSTGGSFNEQFF
clone_size: NA
d_call: TRBD1
v_call: TRBV2
j_call: TRBJ2-1

cdr3_nt: TGTGCCAGCAGTGAACAGGGAACTGAAGCTTTCTTT
cdr3_aa: CASSEQGTEAFF
clone_size: few
d_call: NA
v_call: TRBV28
j_call: TRBJ1-1

cdr3_nt: TGTGCCAGCAGTTTGCGGACCGGGACTAGCGGGAAGTACAATGAGCAGTTCTTC
cdr3_aa: CASSLRTGTSGKYNEQFF
clone_size: NA
d_call: TRBD2
v_call: TRBV27
j_call: TRBJ2-1

cdr3_nt: TGCGCCAGCAGTGAACAATCGATTCGAGAGCAGTACTTC
cdr3_aa: CASSEQSIREQYF
clone_size: once
d_call: NA
v_call: TRBV10-1
j_call: TRBJ2-7

cdr3_nt: TGTGCCAGCAGTGAAGGGATGGGGCTCGGTGGCAATCAGCCCCAGCATTTT
cdr3_aa: CASSEGMGLGGNQPQHF
clone_size: few
d_call: NA
v_call: TRBV2
j_call: TRBJ1-5

cdr3_nt: TGTGCCAGCAGCTCGATGCCCGGGACACCTGAAGCTTTCTTT
cdr3_aa: CASSSMPGTPEAFF
clone_size: NA
d_call: NA
v_call: TRBV7-8
j_call: TRBJ1-1

cdr3_nt: TGCAGTGCTCGGGGGACAGCCGAAGCTTTCTTT
cdr3_aa: CSARGTAEAFF
clone_size: NA
d_call: TRBD1
v_call: TRBV20-1
j_call: TRBJ1-1

cdr3_nt: TGTGCCAGCAGCTTTACAGGGAATGAAGCTTTCTTT
cdr3_aa: CASSFTGNEAFF
clone_size: few
d_call: NA
v_call: TRBV6-5
j_call: TRBJ1-1

cdr3_nt: TGCGCCAGCAGCTCCCGCGGGAGGGAGGGACCTAACTACGAGCAGTACTTC
cdr3_aa: CASSSRGREGPNYEQYF
clone_size: NA
d_call: TRBD2
v_call: TRBV5-1
j_call: TRBJ2-7

cdr3_nt: TGTGCCAGCCACCGACTAGCGGACTATGAGCAGTTCTTC
cdr3_aa: CASHRLADYEQFF
clone_size: NA
d_call: TRBD2
v_call: TRBV6-5
j_call: TRBJ2-1

cdr3_nt: TGTGCCTGGAGTGTTCTTCAGGGCGCTGAAGCTTTCTTT
cdr3_aa: CAWSVLQGAEAFF
clone_size: NA
d_call: NA
v_call: TRBV30
j_call: TRBJ1-1

cdr3_nt: TGTGCCTGGAGTGGCACTAGCGGACACTTTTACAATGAGCAGTTCTTC
cdr3_aa: CAWSGTSGHFYNEQFF
clone_size: NA
d_call: TRBD2
v_call: TRBV30
j_call: TRBJ2-1

cdr3_nt: TGTGCTAGCAGCTTGGGGACTAGCGAGGGCACAGATACGCAGTATTTT
cdr3_aa: CASSLGTSEGTDTQYF
clone_size: NA
d_call: TRBD2
v_call: TRBV7-7
j_call: TRBJ2-3

cdr3_nt: TGTGCCAGCAAACAGGGACCCTATGAAAAACTGTTTTTT
cdr3_aa: CASKQGPYEKLFF
clone_size: once
d_call: NA
v_call: TRBV27
j_call: TRBJ1-4

cdr3_nt: TGCAGCGGACGCGAAAGGGTGGGAGATGGCTACACCTTC
cdr3_aa: CSGRERVGDGYTF
clone_size: NA
d_call: NA
v_call: TRBV29-1
j_call: TRBJ1-2

cdr3_nt: TGTGCCAGCAGCCAATCGGGGGACAACTTACTTACCAATTTC
cdr3_aa: CASSQSGDNLLTNF
clone_size: NA
d_call: NA
v_call: TRBV16
j_call: TRBJ1-6

cdr3_nt: TGTGCCACCAGCAAATCCGAGGCATGGCAGGGTAGACAGCCCCAGCATTTT
cdr3_aa: CATSKSEAWQGRQPQHF
clone_size: NA
d_call: NA
v_call: TRBV15
j_call: TRBJ1-5

cdr3_nt: TGTGCCAGCAGCCTAACAGGGTTTGGGCCCCAGCATTTT
cdr3_aa: CASSLTGFGPQHF
clone_size: NA
d_call: NA
v_call: TRBV7-6
j_call: TRBJ1-5

cdr3_nt: TGTGCCAGCACCACAAACACAGATACGCAGTATTTT
cdr3_aa: CASTTNTDTQYF
clone_size: NA
d_call: NA
v_call: TRBV2
j_call: TRBJ2-3

cdr3_nt: TGCAGCGAGATAATCAGCGGGGGGGCCAATGAGCAGTTCTTC
cdr3_aa: CSEIISGGANEQFF
clone_size: NA
d_call: TRBD2
v_call: TRBV29-1
j_call: TRBJ2-1